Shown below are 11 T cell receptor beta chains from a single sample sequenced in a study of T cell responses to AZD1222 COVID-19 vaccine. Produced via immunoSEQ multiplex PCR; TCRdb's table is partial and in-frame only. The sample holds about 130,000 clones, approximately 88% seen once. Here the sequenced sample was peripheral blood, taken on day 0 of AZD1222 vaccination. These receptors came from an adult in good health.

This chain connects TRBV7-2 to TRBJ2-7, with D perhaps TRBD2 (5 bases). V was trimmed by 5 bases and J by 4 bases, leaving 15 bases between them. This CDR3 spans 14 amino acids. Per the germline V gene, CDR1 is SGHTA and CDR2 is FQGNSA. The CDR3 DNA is TGTGCCAGCAGCCTCTCGGGAAACAGATACGAGCAGTACTTC. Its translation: CASSLSGNRYEQYF.

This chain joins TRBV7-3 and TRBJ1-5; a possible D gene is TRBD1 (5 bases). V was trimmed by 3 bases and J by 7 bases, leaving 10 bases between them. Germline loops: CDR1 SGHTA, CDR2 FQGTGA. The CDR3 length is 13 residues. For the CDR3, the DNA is TGTGCCAGCAGCTTTGAGTGGGGGCAGCCCCAGCATTTT. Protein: CASSFEWGQPQHF.

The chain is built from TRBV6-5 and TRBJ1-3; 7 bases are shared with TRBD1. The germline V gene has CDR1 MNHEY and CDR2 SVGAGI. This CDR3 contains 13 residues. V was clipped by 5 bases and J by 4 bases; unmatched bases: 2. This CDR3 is CASSTDRGNTIYF. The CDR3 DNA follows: TGTGCCAGCAGTACGGACAGGGGAAACACCATATATTTT.

DNA of the CDR3: TGTGCCAGTAATCGCGGAGCCCAAGAGACCCAGTACTTC. The encoded protein is CASNRGAQETQYF. This sequence joins TRBV19 and TRBJ2-5, with unresolved D. V shed 7 bases and J shed 1 base, with 10 bases lying between them. Germline-derived CDR1 and CDR2 are LNHDA and SQIVND (reference sequence). There are 13 residues in the CDR3.

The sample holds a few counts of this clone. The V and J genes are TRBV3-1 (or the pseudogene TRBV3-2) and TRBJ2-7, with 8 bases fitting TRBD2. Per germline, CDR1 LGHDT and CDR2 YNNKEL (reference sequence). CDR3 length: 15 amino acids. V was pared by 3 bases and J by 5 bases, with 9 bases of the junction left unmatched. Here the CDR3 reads CASSHRASGGNEQYF. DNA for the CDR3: TGTGCCAGCAGCCACAGGGCCAGCGGGGGAAACGAGCAGTACTTC.

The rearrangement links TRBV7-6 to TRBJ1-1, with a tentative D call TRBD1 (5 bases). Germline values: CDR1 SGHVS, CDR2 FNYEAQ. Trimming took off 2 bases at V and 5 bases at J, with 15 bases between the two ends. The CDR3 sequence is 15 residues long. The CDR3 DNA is TGTGCCAGCAGCTTACCCCCCCAGGGCCGAACTGAAGCTTTCTTT. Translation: CASSLPPQGRTEAFF.

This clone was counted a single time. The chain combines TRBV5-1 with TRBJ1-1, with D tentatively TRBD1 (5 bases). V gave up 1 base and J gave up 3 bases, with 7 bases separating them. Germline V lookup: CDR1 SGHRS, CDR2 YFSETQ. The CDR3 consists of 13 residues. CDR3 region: CASSLMGDTEAFF. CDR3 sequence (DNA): TGCGCCAGCAGCTTGATGGGGGACACTGAAGCTTTCTTT.

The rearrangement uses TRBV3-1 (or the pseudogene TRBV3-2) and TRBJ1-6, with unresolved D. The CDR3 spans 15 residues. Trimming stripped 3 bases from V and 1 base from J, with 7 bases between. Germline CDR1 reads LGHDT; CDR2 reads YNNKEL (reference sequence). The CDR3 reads CASSHRISYNSPLHF. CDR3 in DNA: TGTGCCAGCAGCCATAGAATATCCTATAATTCACCCCTCCACTTT.

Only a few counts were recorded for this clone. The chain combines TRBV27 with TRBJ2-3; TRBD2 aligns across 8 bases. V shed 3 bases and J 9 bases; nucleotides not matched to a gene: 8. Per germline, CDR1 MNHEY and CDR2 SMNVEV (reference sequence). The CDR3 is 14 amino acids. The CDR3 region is CASSFLGTSFTQYF. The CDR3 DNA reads TGTGCCAGCAGTTTCTTAGGGACTAGTTTCACGCAGTATTTT.

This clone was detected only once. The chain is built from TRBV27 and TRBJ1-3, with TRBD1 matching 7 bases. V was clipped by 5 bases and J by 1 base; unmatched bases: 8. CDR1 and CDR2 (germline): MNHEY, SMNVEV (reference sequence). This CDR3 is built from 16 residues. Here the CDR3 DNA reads TGTGCCAGCAGTCCCTGGGGACAGAAATCTGGAAACACCATATATTTT. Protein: CASSPWGQKSGNTIYF.

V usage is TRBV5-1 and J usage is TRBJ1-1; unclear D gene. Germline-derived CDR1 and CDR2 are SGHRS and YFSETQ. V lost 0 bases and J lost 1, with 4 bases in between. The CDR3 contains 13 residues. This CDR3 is CASSLARNTEAFF. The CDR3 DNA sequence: TGCGCCAGCAGCTTGGCCAGGAACACTGAAGCTTTCTTT.